The entry that follows covers one TCR beta chain sequence. Its antigen is not yet known. Per-nucleotide qualities are absent, and no much larger clonotype sits a single base away. The cohort consisted of 600 or so healthy bone marrow donors. All cohort members were sampled while nominally healthy, although unrecorded immune exposures were likely present. The donor tested CMV seronegative, placing the donor among the 350 to 400 seronegative members of the cohort. A peripheral blood sample was provided by each donor, and peripheral blood mononuclear cells were used for TCR beta sequencing. Genomic DNA extraction from the blood cell samples was performed with the Qiagen DNeasy Blood Extraction Kit. This entry comes from a study of cytomegalovirus exposure and HLA in healthy donors listed by TCRdb under 2017. Looking at the study overall: An earlier analysis of 587 of the donors reported under 300 Gb of sequence data and some 110 million unique TCR beta sequences obtained from roughly 170 million T cells. Roughly 300 gigabases of sequencing data and approximately 80 million unique TCR sequences were included in an early release covering over 600 HLA-typed donors. Among the roughly 400 genotyped donors, 75% to 90% belonged to the genetic ancestry cluster associated with self-reported Caucasian donors. The aim of the study was to test whether cataloging public T cell receptors could identify signatures of past pathogen exposure. The T cell repertoires of 670 or so subjects were profiled by immunosequencing and related to cytomegalovirus serostatus. Along with the roughly 670-subject first cohort, a separate validation cohort of 120 different subjects was used. High-throughput TCR immunosequencing, statistical association of individual TCRs with disease status, and machine learning were combined to predict cytomegalovirus infection status. To study patterns of TCR occurrence, a later analysis re-analyzed previously published TCR beta repertoires from 550 to 800 donors and added high-resolution HLA genotyping. The later analysis used no new phenotypic data to find candidate immune exposures, relying instead on TCR beta sequences and their occurrence across donors. To decide whether each TCR beta V gene segment behaved as functional or pseudogenic, an earlier analysis of some 600 of the donors relied on high-throughput TCR beta sequencing. Donor age, sex, ethnicity and CMV serostatus were collected together with the repertoire data. A later genetic analysis used genome-wide SNP genotypes for 398 of the 666 donors, treating that subset as a discovery cohort. Every repertoire in the discovery cohort had been generated on one and the same sequencing platform. HLA typing covered class I and class II loci at four-digit resolution. Typing coverage varied by locus: about 629-630 donors for A, B, C, DRB1 and DQB1; roughly 510 for DQA1; around 610 for DPA1; 450 to 480 for DPB1. Because of strong linkage in the cohort, roughly five DR-DQ haplotypes were treated as single units for association and clustering. On average, 235,054 unique TCR beta nucleotide sequences were sequenced per donor among 398 genotyped donors of the cohort, with approximately 18% of those sequences being non-productive.

Libraries were prepared through the immunoSEQ multiplex PCR assay. A mixture of 60 forward primers for TCR Vbeta segments and 13 reverse primers for TCR Jbeta segments was used in the multiplex PCR. The CDR3 region of rearranged TCR beta genes was amplified from genomic DNA by a multiplex PCR assay. On the Illumina HiSeq System, the amplified TCR beta libraries were sequenced as 87-base-pair reads. As for the authors' bioinformatics: A later analysis counted about 76 million unique TCR beta chains across the 700 or so repertoires, and roughly 9.9 million of these chains were shared by at least two donors. A nearest-neighbor algorithm error-corrected the raw reads and collapsed the reads into unique sequences, merging closely related sequences to remove PCR and sequencing errors. V, D and J gene segments were assigned by aligning CDR3 sequences to IMGT reference sequences. For a sequence to be retained, a match of at least six nucleotides was required to both a V gene segment and a J gene segment. A rearrangement was called productive if the CDR3 had no stop codons and remained in frame with V and J, and every other rearrangement was called non-productive. Following IMGT convention, CDR3 was defined as the stretch from the second conserved V-encoded cysteine to the conserved J-encoded phenylalanine. Sequences without an unambiguous match to a single V gene segment were excluded from the earlier analysis of 587 of the donors. An earlier analysis of fewer than 650 of the donors classified V segments as functional when productive rearrangements were above 56.7% and as segregating when the standard deviation between donors was above 5%. A statistical classification framework was built for diagnosing cytomegalovirus status from the catalog of TCR beta chain sequences. In a later analysis, V and J genes were assigned by comparing TCR nucleotide sequences against IMGT/GENE-DB human TR gene sequences. Using the TCRdist pipeline, a later analysis assigned CDR3 sequences along with most-parsimonious VDJ recombination scenarios. In a later analysis, every TCR beta chain was defined by the combination of its CDR3 amino acid sequence and its V-gene family, and reads without a unique V-gene family were dropped. As a way to deal with suspected cross-contamination and a sequencing artifact, a later analysis dropped 450 to 600 nucleotide sequences that were highly shared and had low generation probability. In a later analysis, a clonal expansion index for each public chain was calculated from normalized within-repertoire ranks of inferred template counts. Generation probabilities in a later analysis came from a VDJ recombination model fitted to out-of-frame rearrangements, and those results were checked against IGoR. A later analysis scored TCR-TCR, TCR-HLA and TCR-CMV co-occurrence with hypergeometric tests, applying a repertoire-size bias correction to TCR pairs. False discovery rates were estimated in a later analysis by permuting HLA or CMV assignments 20 times. In a later analysis, co-occurring TCRs were grouped using DBSCAN, and TCRdist sequence similarity was added for clustering within HLA-allele-positive subsets. Repertoires with fewer than 30,000 or more than 120,000 public chains were left out of co-occurrence clustering, as were four to six repertoires with anomalous nucleotide sharing. Here the immuneACCESS table is served through TCRdb, limited to in-frame sequences with V and J called. Missing clones are a known gap in these copies; in checked studies unresolved V genes cover under half, and the rest lacks a known reason. That table is the source of V, J and clone size, and D and trimming were worked out from the DNA. Across this sample there are tens of thousands of clones, with about 73% seen only once. Roughly 3.3% of the sample lies in the top ten.

The CDR3 sequence holds 16 residues, the cysteine and phenylalanine included. Left in the record is the CDR3 DNA by itself, 48 bases read in frame from the first base. The germline V gene supplies CDR1 MDHEN and CDR2 SYDVKM. For this chain, trimming is 5 bases at the V end and 7 bases at the J end, and the number of junction bases without a gene match is 13. The investigation overall reported the following: Broadly in line with IMGT annotations, most TCR beta V segments showed up in productive rearrangements about 90% or about 30% of the time in an earlier analysis of several hundred of the donors. Most TCR sequences were seen in very few donors, while some public TCRs were found in many individuals. According to a later analysis, TCR association rates differed among HLA loci, with DRB1 alleles showing the most associated TCRs and HLA-C alleles showing the fewest. Specific HLA alleles were associated with 15,000 to 20,000 TCR beta sequences at a false discovery rate of 0.05 in a later analysis. A few of the identified cytomegalovirus-associated TCR beta chains were confirmed in vitro to be specific for cytomegalovirus antigens. According to the authors, the approach could potentially be generalized to other disease states and immunological phenotypes. The 87-base-pair reads could not distinguish some IMGT-functional V segments, including TRBV6-2 and TRBV6-3, so those segments were excluded. Compared with the roughly 600-donor mean, donors in an Asian-associated ancestry cluster had fewer N-insertions in productive TCRs, according to a later genetic analysis. In a later analysis, HLA-associated TCR beta chains showed more clonal expansion and lower generation probabilities than non-associated chains that were equally common. A further reported finding was that TCR beta sequences accurately predicted the HLA-A and HLA-B alleles for most subjects in the first cohort. Because counts were too low, roughly 17 rarely observed V segments, including chromosome 9 orphons, were left out of the earlier analysis of about 500 of the donors. A later analysis found that most CMV-associated TCR beta chains appeared HLA-restricted, with HLA associations seemingly driven largely by CMV exposure. Correlated functional status among segregating V segments might be attributable to linkage disequilibrium, but an unknown experimental factor could not be ruled out. When HLA alleles, especially DR and DQ, strongly co-occurred, TCR associations were difficult to assign to individual alleles. The presence/absence analyses assumed that sequencing depth was roughly uniform across donors, and that assumption may not be true. The classifier was reported to diagnose cytomegalovirus status with high specificity and sensitivity in both the original and validation cohorts. A cluster of highly shared sequence variants was judged likely to represent a technical artifact of the sequencing pipeline. The only immune exposure information available for the cohort was CMV serostatus. An association between a missense DCLRE1C variant and V-gene and J-gene trimming of TCR beta chains was found in a later genetic analysis and replicated in an independent cohort. Because HLA typing was unavailable for some donors at each locus, only the typed subset was used in association tests. The cohort was sequenced for TCR beta chains only, and without alpha or paired-chain data the features that could be detected were limited. According to a later analysis, parvovirus B19, influenza, CMV and Epstein-Barr virus appeared linked to several top co-occurrence clusters. A total of 150 or so TCR beta chains were listed by the study as associated with cytomegalovirus.

The chain links TRBV28 with TRBJ2-1; 8 of the junction bases match TRBD2. The sample taken for sequencing was PBMCs. The TCR was taken from a woman in her twenties or thirties in good health and CMV-seronegative. DNA sequence: TGTGCCAGCAGTCCCCAAGCGGGAGCCGGTCGGAATGAGCAGTTCTTC. Its translation is CASSPQAGAGRNEQFF. With the portions outside the CDR3 filled from the reference TRBV28 and TRBJ2-1 genes, the complete variable region becomes DVKVTQSSRYLVKRTGEKVFLECVQDMDHENMFWYRQDPGLGLRLIYFSYDVKMKEKGDIPEGYSVSREKKERFSLILESASTNQTSMYLCASSPQAGAGRNEQFFGPGTRLTVL.